Presented here are 8 T cell receptor beta chains from one specimen sequenced in a study of T cell responses to AZD1222 COVID-19 vaccine. TCRdb's copy holds only in-frame clones and misses some; the assay was immunoSEQ multiplex PCR. The sample has about 130,000 clones; about nine tenths are singletons. Sequences were derived from peripheral blood, sampled on day 0 of AZD1222 vaccination. Source of these receptors: an adult in good health.

The CDR3 DNA is TGTGCCAGTAGTATCTCCCTAGCGGGGGCATACAATGAGCAGTTCTTC. Protein: CASSISLAGAYNEQFF. The V call is TRBV19, the J call TRBJ2-1; 10 nucleotides line up with TRBD2. Germline lookup yields CDR1 LNHDA and CDR2 SQIVND (reference sequence). The CDR3 is 16 residues long. Trimming at V came to 3 bases and at J to 4 bases, leaving 6 bases not matched to a gene.

The chain combines TRBV18 with TRBJ2-7; 9 bases are shared with TRBD1. The CDR3 loop spans 15 amino acids. V shed 0 bases and J 7 bases; nucleotides not matched to a gene: 7. Germline CDR1 KGHSH, CDR2 LQKENI. CDR3 sequence reads: CASSPPGDRAGEQYF. The CDR3 DNA reads as TGTGCCAGCTCACCACCAGGGGACAGGGCCGGAGAGCAGTACTTC.

The chain joins TRBV5-1 to TRBJ1-5; 10 positions match TRBD1. Trimming took 4 bases from V and 5 from J; bases not matched to a gene: 6. The germline V gene encodes CDR1 SGHRS and CDR2 YFSETQ. This CDR3 has 15 amino acids. The CDR3 DNA sequence: TGCGCCAGCAGCCTCGGAGGACAGGGGGATCAGCCCCAGCATTTT. This translates into CASSLGGQGDQPQHF.

With regard to this clone: The sample has other DNA sequences that encode this CDR3 too. The chain recombines TRBV30 with TRBJ1-5; a possible D gene is TRBD1 (5 bases). The V end was cut by 3 bases, the J end by 3 bases, with 12 bases between. Germline V gene data show CDR1 as GTSNPN and CDR2 as SVGIG (reference sequence). The CDR3 loop spans 14 amino acids. The CDR3 loop reads CAWSAPGTNQPQHF. The CDR3 DNA sequence: TGTGCCTGGAGCGCCCCCGGGACCAATCAGCCCCAGCATTTT.

As for this clone: The identical CDR3 is also encoded by other nucleotide sequences in the sample. The chain has TRBV19 and TRBJ1-4; the match to TRBD1 covers 10 bases. Germline V gives CDR1 LNHDA, CDR2 SQIVND (reference sequence). The trim removed 5 bases at V and 7 bases at J, leaving 7 bases unmatched. This CDR3 has 15 residues. The CDR3 sequence is CASSSTGTGVEKLFF. The CDR3 DNA follows: TGTGCCAGTAGTTCGACCGGGACAGGGGTTGAAAAACTGTTTTTT.

This clone was recorded once. The chain employs TRBV4-3 and TRBJ1-2; 10 bases align to TRBD1. The germline CDR1 and CDR2 sequences are LGHNA and YSLEER. The CDR3 extends over 16 amino acids. The junction had 6 bases not matched to a gene; V was cut back by 3 bases and J by 2 bases. DNA for the CDR3: TGCGCCAGCAGCCAGGTCCCGGGACAGGGGAACTATGGCTACACCTTC. Its translation: CASSQVPGQGNYGYTF.

The rearrangement uses TRBV19 and TRBJ1-5; weak D call: TRBD1 (6 bases). The CDR3 spans 15 residues. From germline, CDR1 is LNHDA and CDR2 SQIVND (reference sequence). The V end lost 3 bases, the J end lost 6 bases, and 15 bases lay between the germline ends. The CDR3 region is CASSITGSAGQPQHF. The CDR3 DNA reads TGTGCCAGTAGTATTACAGGGAGTGCGGGTCAGCCCCAGCATTTT.

The chain carries TRBV5-4 and TRBJ2-3; tentatively, D is TRBD1 or TRBD2 (6 bases each). Trimming pared 4 bases from V and 3 bases from J, leaving 15 bases between. This CDR3 spans 15 amino acids. The V gene's germline CDR1 is SGHNT and CDR2 YYREEE (reference sequence). DNA of the CDR3: TGTGCCAGCAGCCGTTCGAGGGGGGCGACAGATACGCAGTATTTT. Protein sequence: CASSRSRGATDTQYF.